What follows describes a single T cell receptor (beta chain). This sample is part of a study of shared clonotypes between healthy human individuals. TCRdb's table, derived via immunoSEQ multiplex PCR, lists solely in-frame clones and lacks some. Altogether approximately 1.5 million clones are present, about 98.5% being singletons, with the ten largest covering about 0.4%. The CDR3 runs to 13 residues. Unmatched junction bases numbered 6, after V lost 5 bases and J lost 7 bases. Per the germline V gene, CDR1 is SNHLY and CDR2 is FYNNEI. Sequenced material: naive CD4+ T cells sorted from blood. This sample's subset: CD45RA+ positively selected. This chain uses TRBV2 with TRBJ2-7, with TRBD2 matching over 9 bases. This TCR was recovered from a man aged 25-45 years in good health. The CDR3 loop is CASSQREAREQYF. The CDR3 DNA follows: TGTGCCAGCAGTCAGCGGGAGGCCCGGGAGCAGTACTTC.